The TCR beta chain under discussion was sequenced for a study of human T cells and chemical hapten exposure. Trimming removed 0 bases from V and 4 bases from J; junction bases left unmatched: 4. The CDR3 is 15 residues long. From germline, CDR1 is SGHRS and CDR2 YFSETQ. TCRdb reprocessed the RACE reads with MiXCR, giving one entry per CDR3 protein. The sample holds some 50,000 distinct CDR3 sequences; 9.3% are singletons and the top ten take less than 15%. This clonotype came up many times. Documented time point: patch test 1, 2 weeks after DPC sensitization. The treatment here: therapeutic diphenylcyclopropenone sensitization with weekly scalp DPC. The donor pool consisted of alopecia patients aged 18 to 70 years, considered suitable for DPC. Extraction of total RNA was performed on unfractionated whole blood.

The sample was whole blood, taken in connection with sensitization to the hapten diphenylcyclopropenone (DPC). This sequence joins TRBV5-1 and TRBJ1-2; 9 bases fit TRBD1. This receptor was identified in a woman between 40 and 55 years old with alopecia areata. Some clones in this sample may be carry-over from other donors' samples. In nucleotides, the CDR3 is TGCGCCAGCAGCTTGGCCTCGACAGGGGGCTATGGCTACACCTTC. Its translation is CASSLASTGGYGYTF.